Below are 4 T cell receptor beta chains sequenced from a single sample in a study of CD8 T cells in Susac syndrome. It was with random hexamers that about 0.45 to 1 ug RNA was reverse transcribed. TCRdb recomputed calls from the immunoSEQ multiplex PCR reads with MiXCR, one row per CDR3 protein. The sample has 300,000 or so distinct CDR3 sequences; around 90% are singletons. Input material: CD4+ T cells from PBMCs. The receptors originated from a human donor with multiple sclerosis.

V is TRBV10-3 and J is TRBJ1-1, with D perhaps TRBD1 (6 bases). This CDR3 is built from 15 residues. Looked up from germline, CDR1 is ENHRY and CDR2 is SYGVKD. V gave up 4 bases and J gave up 0 bases, with 12 bases separating them. CDR3 bases: TGTGCCATCAGTGGAACGGACAGCTTGAACACTGAAGCTTTCTTT. Translated: CAISGTDSLNTEAFF.

The chain is built from TRBV11-3 and TRBJ2-3, with D maybe TRBD1 (7 bases). The germline V gene has CDR1 SGHNT and CDR2 YENEEA. The CDR3 runs 15 residues. Trimming shortened V by 5 bases and J by 6 bases, and 18 bases separated the two germline ends. DNA for the CDR3: TGTGCCAGCAGCAGGGGGGACAGTAGATGGGATACGCAGTATTTT. It specifies CASSRGDSRWDTQYF.

The chain links TRBV2 to TRBJ2-2; D perhaps matches TRBD1 (6 bases). This CDR3 comprises 13 residues. Germline V gene sequence: CDR1 SNHLY, CDR2 FYNNEI. Trimming left V 10 bases short and J 6 bases short, with 15 bases between. The CDR3, as DNA: TGTGCCACCTCCCGGACAGCGGCCGGGGAGCTGTTTTTT. It is translated as CATSRTAAGELFF.

The V call is TRBV6-1, the J call TRBJ1-4; no clear D. Per the germline V gene, CDR1 is MNHNS and CDR2 is SASEGT. V lost 3 bases to trimming and J lost 8 bases, with 10 bases between them. The CDR3 runs 13 residues. DNA of the CDR3: TGTGCCAGCAGTGACAGGTTCGGAGAAAAACTGTTTTTT. This sequence encodes CASSDRFGEKLFF.